This TCR beta chain was identified in a study of molecular identifiers for immune sequencing clone quantification. Study-level background: Split five ways in replicates, RNA from roughly 20,000 or 100,000 naive CD8 cells had four portions sequenced.

Listed TCR primers, together with previously described methods, were used for the bulk TCR libraries. MiXCR, run by TCRdb on the PCR reads, gives a single entry per CDR3 protein. This repertoire shows some 580,000 distinct CDR3 sequences, roughly 27% found once; its top ten account for 0.7% to 0.95%. General observations from the study: Barcode-sharing identical TCR molecules could underestimate highly expanded clone sizes.

CDR3 length: 15 residues. In germline, CDR1 is MGHRA, CDR2 YSYEKL. With respect to this clonotype: As yet, its antigen is unknown. One end of the junction does not line up with germline, which may come from a read error.

This chain uses TRBV4-1 with TRBJ1-1, with a possible D match to TRBD1 (5 bases). Sequenced input: naive CD8+ T cells from blood, with Jurkat cell RNA spiked in. Sample subset: FACS-sorted CD8+CD4-CCR7+CD45RA+ naive T cells. The clonotype originates from a human donor in good health. Some libraries in this study had Jurkat cell RNA spiked in. As DNA, the CDR3 is TGCGCCAGCAGCCAAGTTGGGGGGACGGGGACTGAAGCTTACTTT. The encoded protein is CASSQVGGTGTEAYF.